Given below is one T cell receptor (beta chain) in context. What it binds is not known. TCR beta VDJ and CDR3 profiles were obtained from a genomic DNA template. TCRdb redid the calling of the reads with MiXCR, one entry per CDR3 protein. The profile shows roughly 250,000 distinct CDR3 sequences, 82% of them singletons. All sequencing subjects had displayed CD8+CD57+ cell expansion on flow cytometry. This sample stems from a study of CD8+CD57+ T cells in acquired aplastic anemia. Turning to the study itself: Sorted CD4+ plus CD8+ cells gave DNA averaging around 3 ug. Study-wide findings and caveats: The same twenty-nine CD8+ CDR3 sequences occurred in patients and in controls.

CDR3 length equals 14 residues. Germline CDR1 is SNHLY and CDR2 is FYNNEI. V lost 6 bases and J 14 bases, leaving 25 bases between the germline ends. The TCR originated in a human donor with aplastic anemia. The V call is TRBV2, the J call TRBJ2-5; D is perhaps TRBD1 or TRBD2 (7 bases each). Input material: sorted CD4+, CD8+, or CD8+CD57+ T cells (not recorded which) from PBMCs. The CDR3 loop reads CASRGGGAQAQYYF. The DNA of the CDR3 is TGTGCCAGCAGGGGAGGGGGCGCGCAAGCGCAGTATTACTTC.